This TCR beta chain was recovered during a study of blood T cell repertoires in COVID-19. Overall study context: Material from acute and convalescent COVID-19 was sourced from the United States, Italy and Spain. PBMCs, B-cell-depleted T cells, or T cells provided the cDNA or gDNA that made up the material.

Authors' analysis steps: Using reference gene primer amplification, nucleated cell counts were estimated. Libraries were prepared by immunoSEQ multiplex PCR; TCRdb keeps only in-frame clonotypes and omits some of them. V and J calls and clone size are given by that table; D and trimming were obtained from the DNA. The sample has 250,000 to 300,000 clones; roughly 79% are singletons. Unmatched junction bases numbered 19, after V lost 6 bases and J lost 4 bases. Per the germline V gene, CDR1 is MNHEY and CDR2 is SMNVEV (reference sequence). The CDR3 totals 18 residues. In this sample, this clone turned up a few times.

The sequenced sample consisted of peripheral blood. This sequence was found in a woman aged 55-75 years with active or convalescent COVID-19. The genes are TRBV27 and TRBJ1-2; 8 bases align to TRBD1. The CDR3 is CASSPLNSGRGLGYGYTF. The CDR3 bases are TGTGCCAGCAGCCCTTTGAATTCGGGCAGGGGGCTGGGCTATGGCTACACCTTC.